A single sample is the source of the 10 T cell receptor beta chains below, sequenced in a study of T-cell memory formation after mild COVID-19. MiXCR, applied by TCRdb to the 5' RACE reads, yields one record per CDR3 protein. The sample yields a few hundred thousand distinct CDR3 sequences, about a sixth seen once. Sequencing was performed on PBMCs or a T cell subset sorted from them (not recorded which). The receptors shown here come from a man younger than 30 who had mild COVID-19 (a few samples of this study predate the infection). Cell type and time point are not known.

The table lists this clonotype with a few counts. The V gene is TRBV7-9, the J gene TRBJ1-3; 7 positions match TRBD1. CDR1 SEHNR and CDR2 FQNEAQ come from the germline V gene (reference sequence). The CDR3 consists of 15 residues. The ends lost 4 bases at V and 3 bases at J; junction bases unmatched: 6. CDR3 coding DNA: TGTGCCAGCAGCTCAGCCAGGGGGAATGGAAACACCATATATTTT. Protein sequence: CASSSARGNGNTIYF.

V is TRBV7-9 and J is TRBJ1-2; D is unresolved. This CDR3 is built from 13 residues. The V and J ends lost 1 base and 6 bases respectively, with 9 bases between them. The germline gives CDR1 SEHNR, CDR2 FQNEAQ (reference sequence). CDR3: CASSLVPEHGYTF. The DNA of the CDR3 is TGTGCCAGCAGCTTAGTCCCGGAGCATGGCTACACCTTC. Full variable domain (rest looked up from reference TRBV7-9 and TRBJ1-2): DTGVSQNPRHKITKRGQNVTFRCDPISEHNRLYWYRQTLGQGPEFLTYFQNEAQLEKSRLLSDRFSAERPKGSFSTLEIQRTEQGDSAMYLCASSLVPEHGYTFGSGTRLTVV.

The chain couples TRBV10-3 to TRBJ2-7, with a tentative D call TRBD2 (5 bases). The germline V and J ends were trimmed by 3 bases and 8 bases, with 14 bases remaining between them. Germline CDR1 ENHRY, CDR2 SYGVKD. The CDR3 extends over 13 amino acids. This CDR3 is CAISEEGWNQQYV. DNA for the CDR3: TGTGCCATCAGTGAAGAGGGATGGAATCAGCAGTACGTC.

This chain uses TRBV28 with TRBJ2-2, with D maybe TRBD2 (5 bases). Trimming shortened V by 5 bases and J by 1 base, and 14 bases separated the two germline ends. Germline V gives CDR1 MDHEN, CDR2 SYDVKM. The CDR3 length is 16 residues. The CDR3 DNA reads TGTGCCAGCAGTCCCACCTCCGGGGTGAACACCGGGGAGCTGTTTTTT. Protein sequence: CASSPTSGVNTGELFF.

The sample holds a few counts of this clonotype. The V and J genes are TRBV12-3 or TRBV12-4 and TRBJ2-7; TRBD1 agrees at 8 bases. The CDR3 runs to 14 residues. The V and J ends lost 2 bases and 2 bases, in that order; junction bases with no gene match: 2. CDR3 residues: CASSLQGAAYEQYF. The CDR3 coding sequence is TGTGCCAGCAGTTTACAGGGGGCGGCCTACGAGCAGTACTTC.

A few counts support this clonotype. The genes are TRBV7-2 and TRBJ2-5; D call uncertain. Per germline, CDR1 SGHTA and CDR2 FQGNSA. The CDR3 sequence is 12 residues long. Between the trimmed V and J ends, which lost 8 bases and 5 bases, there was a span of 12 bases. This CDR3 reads CASGGTVETQYF. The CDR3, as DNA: TGTGCCAGCGGTGGAACCGTTGAGACCCAGTACTTC. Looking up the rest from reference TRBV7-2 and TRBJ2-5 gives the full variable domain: GAGVSQSPSNKVTEKGKDVELRCDPISGHTALYWYRQSLGQGLEFLIYFQGNSAPDKSGLPSDRFSAERTGGSVSTLTIQRTQQEDSAVYLCASGGTVETQYFGPGTRLLVL.

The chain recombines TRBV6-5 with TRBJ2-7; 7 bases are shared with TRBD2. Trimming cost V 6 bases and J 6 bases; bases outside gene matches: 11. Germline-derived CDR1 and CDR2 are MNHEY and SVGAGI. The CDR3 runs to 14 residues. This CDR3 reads CASSLWKGRAEQYF. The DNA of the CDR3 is TGTGCCAGCAGCCTCTGGAAGGGGAGGGCCGAGCAGTACTTC.

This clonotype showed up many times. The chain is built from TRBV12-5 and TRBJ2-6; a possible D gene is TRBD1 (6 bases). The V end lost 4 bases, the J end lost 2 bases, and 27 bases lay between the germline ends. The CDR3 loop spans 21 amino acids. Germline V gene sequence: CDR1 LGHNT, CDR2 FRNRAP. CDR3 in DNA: TGTGCTAGTGGTTGGGCCTGGAGCAGGGGTATTAGTCAACCTGGGGCCAACGTCCTGACTTTC. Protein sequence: CASGWAWSRGISQPGANVLTF.

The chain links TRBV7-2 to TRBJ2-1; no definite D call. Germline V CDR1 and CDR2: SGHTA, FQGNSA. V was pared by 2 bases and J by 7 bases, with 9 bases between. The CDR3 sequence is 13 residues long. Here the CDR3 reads CASSLRTVNEQFF. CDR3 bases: TGTGCCAGCAGCTTACGGACGGTGAATGAGCAGTTCTTC.

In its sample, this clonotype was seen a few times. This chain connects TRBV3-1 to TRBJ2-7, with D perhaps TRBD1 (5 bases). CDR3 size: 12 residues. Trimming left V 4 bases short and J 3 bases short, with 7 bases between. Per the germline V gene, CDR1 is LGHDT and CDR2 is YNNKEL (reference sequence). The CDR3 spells CASSRGSYEQYV. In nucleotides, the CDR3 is TGTGCCAGCAGCCGGGGCAGCTACGAGCAGTACGTC.